This T cell receptor (beta chain) stems from a study of blood T cell repertoires in COVID-19 (TCRdb year 2020). Study-wide context: The collaborator samples originated in the United States, Italy and Spain and spanned the acute and convalescent phases of COVID-19. A freely available public database, intended as a resource for researchers studying the immune response to SARS-CoV-2, is where the repertoires were released. Deeply sampled blood TCRbeta repertoires from subjects exposed to, actively infected with, or recovered from COVID-19 were included in the dataset. Sample metadata almost always included a de-identified subject ID, COVID-19 status, age in years and sex. The prospective study material was composed of cDNA or gDNA derived from T cells, B-cell-depleted T cells, or PBMCs. HLA class I and class II types, where available, came from metadata supplied by the sample provider rather than from assay-based typing. The samples were drawn from the first 160 participants of the ongoing ImmuneRACE study and from 1,254 subjects provided by 6 global collaborators.

Collaborating institutions collected whole blood in K2EDTA tubes following their own protocols. Collaborator samples were shipped for TCRbeta analysis as frozen whole blood, isolated PBMCs, or DNA extracted from either sample type. Concerning this clone: There is no known antigen for this receptor. No base-level quality is on record; no much larger clone is a single base apart.

TCRbeta CDR3 regions were amplified from genomic DNA using the immunoSEQ Assay, a bias-controlled multiplex PCR. The source study handled its data this way. The number of nucleated cells in each sample was estimated by amplification of reference gene primers within the assay. To quantify the absolute abundance of each unique TCRbeta CDR3 rearrangement, sequence reads were collapsed and filtered. For each sample, productive Simpson clonality was calculated as the square root of Simpson's diversity index across productive rearrangements. TCRdb provides this immuneACCESS table in a form limited to in-frame rearrangements. Some clones are lacking; in checked studies, under half of them reflect an unresolved V gene, and why the rest are absent is not known. Clonal size and the V and J genes are those of that table, whereas D and trimming came from the DNA. In this sample the table shows fewer than 120,000 clones, roughly 87% of which occur a single time. The ten most abundant clones make up roughly 4.9% of the sample.

Broader findings and caveats from the paper: The quantity of clinical and demographic metadata differed by source and by participant and was supplied without curation.

The receptor comes from a human donor in a cohort sampled during active COVID-19. Sequenced: peripheral blood.

The nucleotide sequence reads as follows: TGTGCCAGCCTAACGGACCGGGGCACTGAAGCTTTCTTT. Its protein reads: CASLTDRGTEAFF. The chain is assembled from TRBV4-2 and TRBJ1-1; the D gene cannot be named for sure. The CDR3 spans 13 residues, from the cysteine through the phenylalanine. Only the CDR3 DNA is retained, 39 bases long and in frame from the first base. V loses 8 bases of germline sequence and J loses 4 bases, and the interval between the two ends is 14 bases. CDR1 and CDR2, per the germline V gene, are LGHNA and YNFKEQ.